A single T cell receptor (beta chain) is shown here with its context. The same CDR3 arises from other DNA sequences in this sample as well. This specimen comes from a study of control samples from healthy donors and cancer patients. Assay used: immunoSEQ multiplex PCR; TCRdb lists only in-frame clones, some missing. The sample has some 120,000 clones, around 87% seen once; the top ten hold over 10%. Germline assignment: CDR1 LNHNV and CDR2 YYDKDF (reference sequence). The CDR3 has 15 amino acids. Deletions cut 2 bases from V and 4 bases from J, with 14 bases between. The sequence derives from a man aged 30 to 39 in good health. The rearrangement uses TRBV15 and TRBJ1-1; D not resolved. The specimen sequenced was blood. The CDR3 here is CATSRPTGSGTEAFF. CDR3 coding DNA: TGTGCCACCAGCAGACCTACGGGTTCCGGCACTGAAGCTTTCTTT.